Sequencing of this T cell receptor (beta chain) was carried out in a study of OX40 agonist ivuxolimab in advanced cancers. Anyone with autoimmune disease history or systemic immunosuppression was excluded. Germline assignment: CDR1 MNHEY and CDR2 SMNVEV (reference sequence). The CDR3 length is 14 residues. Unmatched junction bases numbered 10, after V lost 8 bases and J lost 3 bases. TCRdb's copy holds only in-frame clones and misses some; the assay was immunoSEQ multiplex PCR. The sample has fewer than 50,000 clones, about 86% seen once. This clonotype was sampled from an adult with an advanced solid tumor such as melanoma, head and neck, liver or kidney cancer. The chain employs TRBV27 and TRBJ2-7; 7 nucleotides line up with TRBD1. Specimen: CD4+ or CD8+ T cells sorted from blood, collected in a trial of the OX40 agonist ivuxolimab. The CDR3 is CASCRQGRYYEQYF. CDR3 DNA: TGTGCCAGCTGCCGACAGGGAAGATACTACGAGCAGTACTTC.